The TCR beta chain described here comes from a study of long-term antiretroviral therapy in people with HIV. To note about this clone: The junction shows a germline mismatch at one end, possibly a read error.

The CDR3 totals 13 residues. Per germline, CDR1 SSHAT and CDR2 FNYEAQ (reference sequence). Researchers report immunoSEQ v3.0 was run at survey level. Clones were read by immunoSEQ multiplex PCR, and TCRdb kept only the in-frame ones, dropping some. The repertoire holds some 43,000 clones, with about 89% as singletons. The sequences come from unsorted PBMCs, collected 0.1 years before starting antiretroviral therapy. The TCR sequence derives from a woman aged 45 to 65 with HIV. The V gene is TRBV7-7, the J gene TRBJ2-2, with D perhaps TRBD1 (6 bases). CDR3 protein: CASSFNRDGELFF. CDR3 DNA: TGTGCTAGCAGCTTCAACAGGGATGGGGAGCTGTTTTTT.